This TCR beta chain was observed in a study of naive and memory T cell subsets. Study outcomes and limitations: TCR transcript changes with activation or differentiation may affect this RNA method.

Sample treatment: skin biopsy from PPD injection site in Mantoux-positive individual. The library had UMIs added by 3' ligation of an oligonucleotide to TCR cDNA. Tuberculin skin test biopsies were taken where PPD was injected in Mantoux-positive people. In this sample, this clonotype turned up a few times. Its antigen is currently unknown. Germline trimming cut 5 bases from V and 0 bases from J; bases unmatched to any gene: 7. The CDR3 consists of 16 residues. Germline V CDR1 and CDR2: SGHRS, YFSETQ. Four PCR rounds used nested alpha and beta constant region primers plus the SP2 primer. MiXCR was run by TCRdb on the UMI-ligation and nested PCR reads, yielding one entry per CDR3 protein. The sample has tens of thousands of distinct CDR3 sequences, 9.5% to 12% seen once.

The J gene is TRBJ2-2, the V gene TRBV5-1, with TRBD1 matching over 7 bases. The specimen was skin, collected from a tuberculin skin test site. This clonotype was obtained from an adult in good health. The CDR3 loop is CASRAPGQPNTGELFF. The CDR3 DNA follows: TGCGCCAGCAGAGCCCCGGGACAGCCGAACACCGGGGAGCTGTTTTTT. The variable domain in full, completed from reference TRBV5-1 and TRBJ2-2, reads KAGVTQTPRYLIKTRGQQVTLSCSPISGHRSVSWYQQTPGQGLQFLFEYFSETQRNKGNFPGRFSGRQFSNSRSEMNVSTLELGDSALYLCASRAPGQPNTGELFFGEGSRLTVL.